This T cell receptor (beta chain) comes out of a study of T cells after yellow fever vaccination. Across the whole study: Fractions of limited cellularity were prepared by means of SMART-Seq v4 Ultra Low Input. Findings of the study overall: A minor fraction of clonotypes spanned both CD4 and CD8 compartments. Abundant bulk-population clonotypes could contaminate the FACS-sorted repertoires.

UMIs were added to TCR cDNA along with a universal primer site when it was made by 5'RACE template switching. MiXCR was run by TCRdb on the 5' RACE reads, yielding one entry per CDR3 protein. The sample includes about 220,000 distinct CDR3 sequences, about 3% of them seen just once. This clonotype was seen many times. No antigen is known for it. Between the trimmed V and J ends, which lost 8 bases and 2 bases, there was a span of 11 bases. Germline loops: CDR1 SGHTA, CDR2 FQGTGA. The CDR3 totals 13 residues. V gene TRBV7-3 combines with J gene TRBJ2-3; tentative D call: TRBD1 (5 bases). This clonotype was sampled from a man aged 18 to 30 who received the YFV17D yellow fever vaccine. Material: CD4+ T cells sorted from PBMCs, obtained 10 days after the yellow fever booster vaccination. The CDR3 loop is CASSQDTTDTQYF. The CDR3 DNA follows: TGTGCCAGCTCACAGGATACCACAGATACGCAGTATTTT.